Listed here are 9 T cell receptor beta chains from one sample, sequenced in a study of STAT5B mutations in CD4+ large granular lymphocyte leukemia. TCRdb keeps only in-frame clones here, not all; method: immunoSEQ multiplex PCR. Altogether about 30,000 clones are present, 65% to 80% being singletons, with the ten largest covering 3% to 3.5%. Sequencing was done on a sample of CD4+ T cells from blood buffy coats. All receptors come from a human donor in good health.

DNA for the CDR3: TGTGCCAGCACGGACAGCAGAAACACCATATATTTT. Protein: CASTDSRNTIYF. The V gene is TRBV27, the J gene TRBJ1-3, with a tentative D call TRBD1 (6 bases). The CDR3 is 12 amino acids. Looked up from germline, CDR1 is MNHEY and CDR2 is SMNVEV (reference sequence). Trimming took 7 bases from V and 5 from J, leaving 9 bases between them.

The CDR3 nucleotides are TGTGCCAGCAGCTTATTGGGACTCTCAGGCGATACGCAGTATTTT. This encodes CASSLLGLSGDTQYF. The V call is TRBV7-2, the J call TRBJ2-3, with a weak D call TRBD2 (6 bases). The CDR3 runs to 15 residues. The germline V gene has CDR1 SGHTA and CDR2 FQGNSA. Trimming removed 2 bases from V and 6 bases from J, with 15 bases in between.

The chain has TRBV7-9 and TRBJ1-3; D is unresolved. The CDR3 totals 11 residues. With 8 bases removed from V and 3 bases from J, the gap between germline ends came to 5 bases. Germline V gene data show CDR1 as SEHNR and CDR2 as FQNEAQ (reference sequence). The CDR3 sequence is CASGSGNTIYF. The CDR3 bases are TGTGCCAGCGGAAGTGGAAACACCATATATTTT.

The rearrangement links TRBV7-2 to TRBJ2-5; D may correspond to TRBD1 or TRBD2 (6 bases each). Trimming removed 1 base at V and 5 bases at J, with 17 bases between. This CDR3 contains 16 residues. The V gene's germline CDR1 is SGHTA and CDR2 FQGNSA. The CDR3 loop reads CASSLVASRGGETQYF. DNA for the CDR3: TGTGCCAGCAGCTTAGTAGCTAGCCGAGGGGGGGAGACCCAGTACTTC.

The chain combines TRBV10-3 with TRBJ2-5; 7 positions agree with TRBD1. There are 15 residues in the CDR3. CDR1 and CDR2 from the germline V gene are ENHRY and SYGVKD. J gave up 10 bases and V 7 bases, and 18 bases lay outside the gene matches. The CDR3 DNA reads TGTGCCATCAAAAAAGGGACAGCCCCCCTGGGGGACCAGTACTTC. Translation gives CAIKKGTAPLGDQYF.

The chain carries TRBV5-1 and TRBJ2-4, with 8 bases fitting TRBD1. Germline V CDR1 and CDR2: SGHRS, YFSETQ. V lost 4 bases and J lost 7; bases outside the gene matches: 13. The CDR3 totals 16 residues. The CDR3 here is CASSPLGQGRENIQYF. As DNA, the CDR3 is TGCGCCAGCAGCCCCCTCGGACAGGGACGGGAGAACATTCAGTACTTC.

This rearrangement joins TRBV6-6 to TRBJ1-5; a possible D gene is TRBD1 (5 bases). V lost 8 bases, J lost 6 bases, and 14 bases lay in between. In germline, CDR1 is MNHNY, CDR2 SVGAGI (reference sequence). The CDR3 is 13 residues long. CDR3: CASGPGDTQPQHF. The CDR3 DNA is TGTGCCAGCGGACCGGGGGATACTCAGCCCCAGCATTTT.

V gene TRBV7-2 combines with J gene TRBJ1-5; maybe TRBD1 (5 bases). The CDR3 contains 16 residues. V dropped 5 bases and J dropped 7 bases, with 21 bases sitting between them. In germline, CDR1 is SGHTA, CDR2 FQGNSA. The CDR3 region is CASSPRSGGSRQPQHF. For the CDR3, the DNA is TGTGCCAGCAGCCCCCGCTCGGGGGGTTCCAGACAGCCCCAGCATTTT. Full variable domain (rest looked up from reference TRBV7-2 and TRBJ1-5): GAGVSQSPSNKVTEKGKDVELRCDPISGHTALYWYRQSLGQGLEFLIYFQGNSAPDKSGLPSDRFSAERTGGSVSTLTIQRTQQEDSAVYLCASSPRSGGSRQPQHFGDGTRLSIL.

This clone was seen only a few times. The CDR3 here is CASSLTQGEVVPYGYTF. The CDR3 coding sequence is TGTGCCAGCAGTTTGACACAGGGGGAGGTTGTACCCTATGGCTACACCTTC. The rearrangement links TRBV28 to TRBJ1-2; 8 bases match TRBD1. This CDR3 is built from 17 residues. Germline CDR1 is MDHEN and CDR2 is SYDVKM. The junction had 13 bases not matched to a gene; V was cut back by 3 bases and J by 4 bases.